Detailed here is one T cell receptor beta chain. Its antigen is still unknown. The sample belongs to a study of PD-1 blockade in mismatch repair-deficient tumors. Study summary: Enrolled about 2012-2016, patients had progressing, pretreated mismatch repair-deficient cancers of approximately 13 types.

Every patient had mismatch repair deficiency by PCR or immunohistochemistry. A few pembrolizumab responders had their TCRs sequenced. Overall study results and limits: Tumor-resident clones, often undetectable pretreatment in blood, expanded then contracted after pembrolizumab.

Libraries were prepared by immunoSEQ multiplex PCR; TCRdb keeps only in-frame clonotypes and omits some of them. The sample includes 45,000 to 60,000 clones, roughly 75% of them seen just once. The CDR3 runs 14 residues. The germline V gene encodes CDR1 SGHAT and CDR2 FQDESV (reference sequence). V trimming: 8 bases; J trimming: 5 bases; junction bases outside the gene matches: 10. The sample in question was peripheral blood, obtained 4 weeks after starting pembrolizumab. The receptor's source is an adult with mismatch repair-deficient cancer. The chain carries TRBV11-1 and TRBJ2-7, with TRBD2 matching over 9 bases. The CDR3 loop is CASGLIAGAHEQYF. In nucleotides, the CDR3 is TGTGCCAGCGGACTAATAGCGGGAGCCCACGAGCAGTACTTC.